Listed below are T cell receptor beta chains from one sample, sequenced in a study of T cell changes during pregnancy in multiple sclerosis. Method: immunoSEQ multiplex PCR; TCRdb's copy keeps in-frame clones and lacks some. The repertoire consists of around 95,000 clones, with over 80% occurring once and the leading ten covering 1.5% to 2.5%. Sequencing used peripheral blood, obtained after pregnancy. All receptors come from a female donor with multiple sclerosis, enrolled in a pregnancy study. CDR3s include the opening cysteine and the closing phenylalanine or tryptophan. Only part of the rows carry a size: once, few, many, or a class if the clone is expanded.

v_call: TRBV6-5
clone_size: NA
cdr3_aa: CASSSTREAPYTF

v_call: TRBV7-9
clone_size: once
cdr3_aa: CASIGTGKSNYGYTF

v_call: TRBV11-3
clone_size: NA
cdr3_aa: CASSSSFTQYF

v_call: TRBV7-2
clone_size: NA
cdr3_aa: CASSPRGSGETQYF

v_call: TRBV7-3
clone_size: NA
cdr3_aa: CASSPGITTDTQYF

v_call: TRBV5-3
clone_size: NA
cdr3_aa: CARSLRTSGSYNEQFF

v_call: TRBV5-6
clone_size: NA
cdr3_aa: CASSQDRVYAFF

v_call: TRBV11-2
clone_size: NA
cdr3_aa: CASSLVGGDQPQHF

v_call: TRBV11-3
clone_size: NA
cdr3_aa: CASSLGMRDPPDEQFF

v_call: TRBV29-1
clone_size: few
cdr3_aa: CSVERGKTEAFF

v_call: TRBV29-1
clone_size: NA
cdr3_aa: CSVDRGLNTEAFF

v_call: TRBV7-3
clone_size: NA
cdr3_aa: CASSSQGGMGNEQFF

v_call: TRBV20-1
clone_size: NA
cdr3_aa: CSGRTGYEQYF

v_call: TRBV5-8
clone_size: NA
cdr3_aa: CASSFSDSSYNSPLHF

v_call: TRBV28
clone_size: NA
cdr3_aa: CASRRTSGNTGELFF

v_call: TRBV7-3
clone_size: NA
cdr3_aa: CASSLRLAGRNEQFF

v_call: TRBV19
clone_size: NA
cdr3_aa: CASSPQGRGNQPQHF

v_call: TRBV7-2
clone_size: NA
cdr3_aa: CASSLQGTGYEQYF

v_call: TRBV30
clone_size: NA
cdr3_aa: CAGTRETYEQYF

v_call: TRBV4-1
clone_size: NA
cdr3_aa: CARSVSAGPYEQYF

v_call: TRBV27
clone_size: NA
cdr3_aa: CASSSTGGASGYTF

v_call: TRBV5-4
clone_size: NA
cdr3_aa: CASSIDPGQTTYEQYF

v_call: TRBV27
clone_size: NA
cdr3_aa: CASSPGGRTNYGYTF

v_call: TRBV7-9
clone_size: NA
cdr3_aa: CASSYMEGQPNTEAFF

v_call: TRBV6-5
clone_size: NA
cdr3_aa: CASSLGQGTRNSPLHF

v_call: TRBV30
clone_size: NA
cdr3_aa: CAFVGRPSYEAFF

v_call: TRBV5-1
clone_size: NA
cdr3_aa: CASSGASGSYEQYF